One sample yielded the 15 T cell receptor beta chains listed below, sequenced in a study of T cell repertoires in cytomegalovirus infection. Each CDR3 protein gets one entry after TCRdb re-called the reads with MiXCR. The sample carries fewer than 1,000,000 distinct CDR3 sequences, roughly 30% recorded once. Their recognized antigens are unknown. This specimen consisted of cultured CD8+ T cells from PBMCs, obtained from culture after CMV antigen stimulation. The source of these receptors is a human donor in good health (CMV status not recorded). Some clones in this sample may be carry-over from other donors' samples.

This clonotype appeared once. Here the CDR3 DNA reads TGTGCCAGCAGTTTGAGTGGGGGGCGGTCTCCCTATGGCTACACCTTC. As protein: CASSLSGGRSPYGYTF. The rearrangement links TRBV12-3 or TRBV12-4 to TRBJ1-2; tentatively, D is TRBD1 (6 bases). The V end lost 3 bases, the J end lost 4 bases, and 18 bases lay between the germline ends. This CDR3 contains 16 residues.

In the case of this clonotype: At one boundary the junction diverges from the germline segment, which might be a read error. The gene calls are TRBV14 and TRBJ1-2, with D unresolved. CDR1 and CDR2 from the germline V gene are SGHDN and FVKESK. This CDR3 comprises 15 residues. In DNA, the CDR3 is TGTGCCAACAGCCAAGACTCGTGGGGAGGCTATGGCTACACCTTC. This translates into CANSQDSWGGYGYTF.

The chain combines TRBV7-9 with TRBJ1-4; 10 positions agree with TRBD1. Germline loops: CDR1 SEHNR, CDR2 FQNEAQ (reference sequence). V shed 5 bases and J 5 bases; nucleotides not matched to a gene: 8. The length of the CDR3 is 16 residues. The CDR3 DNA follows: TGTGCCAGCAGCGACTGGGACAGGGGACCAAATGAAAAACTGTTTTTT. It translates to CASSDWDRGPNEKLFF.

The chain employs TRBV12-3 or TRBV12-4 and TRBJ2-1, with 7 nucleotides matching TRBD2. CDR3 length equals 18 residues. V lost 2 bases and J lost 6; bases outside the gene matches: 16. CDR3 DNA sequence: TGTGCCAGCAGTTTAATCGGTTTCGGGGGGTCACAAGGCAATGAGCAGTTCTTC. Translating it yields CASSLIGFGGSQGNEQFF.

This clonotype showed up just a few times. The chain employs TRBV4-1 and TRBJ1-5, with 12 bases aligning to TRBD1. The CDR3 loop spans 16 amino acids. Germline lookup yields CDR1 MGHRA and CDR2 YSYEKL. The junction had 7 bases not matched to a gene; V was cut back by 3 bases and J by 7 bases. CDR3 nucleotides: TGCGCCAGCAGCCATGACGGGACAGGGGGCGAACAGCCCCAGCATTTT. Its protein product is CASSHDGTGGEQPQHF.

This rearrangement joins TRBV11-2 to TRBJ1-4; the match to TRBD1 covers 7 bases. Germline loops: CDR1 SGHAT, CDR2 FQNNGV. Trimming at V came to 5 bases and at J to 5 bases, leaving 8 bases not matched to a gene. The CDR3 covers 15 residues. CDR3 amino acids: CASSQGQLNNEKLFF. CDR3 coding DNA: TGTGCCAGCAGCCAGGGACAGCTGAACAATGAAAAACTGTTTTTT.

The chain has TRBV27 and TRBJ2-2, with D possibly called TRBD1 or TRBD2 (6 bases each). The CDR3 runs to 12 residues. Germline values: CDR1 MNHEY, CDR2 SMNVEV (reference sequence). V lost 8 bases and J 4 bases, leaving 8 bases between the germline ends. The CDR3: CASGGPTGELFF. Written as DNA, the CDR3 is TGTGCCAGCGGGGGGCCCACCGGGGAGCTGTTTTTT.

The rearrangement links TRBV12-3 or TRBV12-4 to TRBJ1-2; D gene unclear. The CDR3 spans 15 residues. The V gene lost 3 bases and the J gene lost 2 bases, with 13 bases spanning the gap. CDR3: CASSLAPAGNYGYTF. In nucleotides, the CDR3 is TGTGCCAGCAGTTTGGCCCCCGCGGGAAACTATGGCTACACCTTC.

The V and J genes are TRBV6-5 and TRBJ2-1; no definite D call. V was pared by 2 bases and J by 5 bases, with 7 bases between. The CDR3 contains 13 residues. CDR1 and CDR2 from the germline V gene are MNHEY and SVGAGI. The CDR3 DNA is TGTGCCAGCAGTTACGGCAAGGACAATGAGCAGTTCTTC. This sequence encodes CASSYGKDNEQFF.

The chain combines TRBV6-1 with TRBJ2-7; no clear D gene. The CDR3 is 12 amino acids. The V gene's germline CDR1 is MNHNS and CDR2 SASEGT. The germline V and J ends were trimmed by 2 bases and 5 bases, with 7 bases remaining between them. Here the CDR3 reads CASSEPVDEQYF. The CDR3 nucleotides read TGTGCCAGCAGTGAACCCGTAGACGAGCAGTACTTC.

This clonotype turned up a few times. The J gene is TRBJ2-7, the V gene TRBV7-9; possible D gene TRBD2, 5 bases. V lost 2 bases, J lost 3 bases, and 11 bases lay in between. CDR1 and CDR2 (germline): SEHNR, FQNEAQ (reference sequence). The CDR3 sequence is 14 residues long. In DNA form, the CDR3 reads TGTGCCAGCAGCTTATCCGGGGAACACTACGAGCAGTACGTC. Translated: CASSLSGEHYEQYV.

This clonotype was seen at least ten times. The chain carries TRBV7-3 and TRBJ2-2; unclear D gene. The germline V and J ends were trimmed by 4 bases and 4 bases, with 13 bases remaining between them. Germline V gives CDR1 SGHTA, CDR2 FQGTGA. The CDR3 spans 15 residues. Here the CDR3 reads CASSSSADRTGELFF. The CDR3 DNA is TGTGCCAGCAGCTCATCGGCGGACCGCACCGGGGAGCTGTTTTTT.

In its sample, this clonotype was seen many times. The germline gene is not matched at one end of the junction; a read error may be the cause. V gene TRBV12-3 or TRBV12-4 combines with J gene TRBJ2-2, with 10 bases aligning to TRBD1. The CDR3 is 16 residues long. The CDR3 region is CASSLDRGRSGGELFF. The CDR3 DNA is TGTGCCAGCAGCTTAGACAGGGGGCGTTCAGGCGGGGAGCTGTTTTTT.

This clonotype was detected only once. The chain couples TRBV27 to TRBJ2-5; D possibly corresponds to TRBD1 (5 bases). The CDR3 length is 14 residues. Germline lookup yields CDR1 MNHEY and CDR2 SMNVEV (reference sequence). With 4 bases removed from V and 3 bases from J, the gap between germline ends came to 12 bases. The CDR3 DNA is TGTGCCAGCAGTTCAGGGTTACCAGAAGAGACCCAGTACTTC. This gives the protein CASSSGLPEETQYF.

This clonotype was picked up many times. The CDR3, as DNA: TGTGCCAGCAGCTCCCCGGGACTAGCGGGGTGGGAGACCCAGTACTTC. It translates to CASSSPGLAGWETQYF. The chain employs TRBV7-2 and TRBJ2-5, with 13 positions matching TRBD2. The CDR3 consists of 16 residues. V shed 4 bases, J shed 5 bases, and the junction held 7 bases outside the gene matches. Germline V lookup: CDR1 SGHTA, CDR2 FQGNSA. Full variable domain (missing parts from reference TRBV7-2 and TRBJ2-5): GAGVSQSPSNKVTEKGKDVELRCDPISGHTALYWYRQSLGQGLEFLIYFQGNSAPDKSGLPSDRFSAERTGGSVSTLTIQRTQQEDSAVYLCASSSPGLAGWETQYFGPGTRLLVL.